The source of this TCR beta chain is a study of T cell responses to AZD1222 COVID-19 vaccine. About the study: The analysis combined second doses at about 4 or about 12 weeks.

Some clones are missing from TCRdb's copy, which holds only in-frame ones; the method was immunoSEQ multiplex PCR. The table has 85,000 to 110,000 clones, approximately 88% seen once; the top ten hold 20%. Per germline, CDR1 MDHEN and CDR2 SYDVKM. The V gene lost 4 bases and the J gene lost 5 bases, with 18 bases spanning the gap. This CDR3 contains 16 residues. This clonotype was obtained from an adult in good health. This material consisted of peripheral blood, taken on day 0 of AZD1222 vaccination. The rearrangement uses TRBV28 and TRBJ1-5; D not certain. The CDR3 sequence: CASSSRGREMDQPQHF. In nucleotides, the CDR3 is TGTGCCAGCAGTTCTCGTGGGAGGGAGATGGATCAGCCCCAGCATTTT. The entire variable domain, with the rest obtained from reference TRBV28 and TRBJ1-5, is as follows: DVKVTQSSRYLVKRTGEKVFLECVQDMDHENMFWYRQDPGLGLRLIYFSYDVKMKEKGDIPEGYSVSREKKERFSLILESASTNQTSMYLCASSSRGREMDQPQHFGDGTRLSIL.